These 9 T cell receptor beta chains were all obtained from the same sample, sequenced in a study of blood T cell repertoires in COVID-19. The assay was immunoSEQ multiplex PCR, and TCRdb's table has in-frame clones only and misses some. The data show fewer than 200,000 clones, around nine tenths seen once. The sample comprised peripheral blood. These receptors were collected from a woman in her late teens or twenties who had recovered from COVID-19.

Only one count was recorded for this clone. The chain uses TRBV6-5 and TRBJ2-5, with D possibly matching TRBD1 (5 bases). This CDR3 region has 15 residues. The ends were cut back, 5 bases at V and 2 bases at J, with 15 bases in the middle. Germline V gene lookup returns CDR1 MNHEY and CDR2 SVGAGI. The CDR3 is CASSPTVIEQETQYF. DNA of the CDR3: TGTGCCAGCAGTCCGACAGTTATTGAACAAGAGACCCAGTACTTC.

This chain joins TRBV5-4 and TRBJ2-5; possibly TRBD1 for D (6 bases). There are 14 residues in the CDR3. Per germline, CDR1 SGHNT and CDR2 YYREEE (reference sequence). V lost 3 bases to trimming and J lost 4 bases, with 13 bases between them. The CDR3 loop reads CASSSNRAGETQYF. Here the CDR3 DNA reads TGTGCCAGCAGCTCAAACAGGGCCGGAGAGACCCAGTACTTC.

This rearrangement joins TRBV6-5 to TRBJ1-5; no clear D gene. Deletions cut 0 bases from V and 5 bases from J, with 8 bases between. In germline, CDR1 is MNHEY, CDR2 SVGAGI. CDR3 size: 14 residues. CDR3 coding DNA: TGTGCCAGCAGTTACTCGCGGGATCATCAGCCCCAGCATTTT. Amino acid sequence: CASSYSRDHQPQHF.

Remarks on this clone: The same CDR3 also results from other DNA sequences found in this sample. The chain couples TRBV7-3 to TRBJ1-5, with 8 bases aligning to TRBD1. V lost 6 bases, J lost 3 bases, and 1 base stayed unmatched. Germline V gene data show CDR1 as SGHTA and CDR2 as FQGTGA. CDR3 length: 13 residues. The CDR3 region has the DNA TGTGCCAGCAGTCAGGGGGCCAATCAGCCCCAGCATTTT. Translating gives CASSQGANQPQHF.

J is TRBJ1-1 and V is TRBV4-3, with 8 bases that match TRBD1. The CDR3 has 18 amino acids. Germline CDR1 reads LGHNA; CDR2 reads YSLEER. V gave up 0 bases and J gave up 2 bases; unmatched junction bases: 11. CDR3 DNA: TGCGCCAGCAGCCAAGATAAAGTGGGACAGGTAGAAAACACTGAAGCTTTCTTT. Translation: CASSQDKVGQVENTEAFF.

This clone appeared a few times. The V and J genes are TRBV6-1 and TRBJ2-7, with 16 bases that match TRBD2. CDR3 length: 17 residues. Germline-derived CDR1 and CDR2 are MNHNS and SASEGT. The V and J ends lost 4 bases and 3 bases, in that order; junction bases with no gene match: 6. The CDR3 loop is CASSGGLAGGPRYEQYF. The DNA of the CDR3 is TGTGCCAGCAGTGGGGGACTAGCGGGGGGGCCCCGCTACGAGCAGTACTTC.

The genes are TRBV9 and TRBJ2-1, with D possibly matching TRBD2 (5 bases). The V end was cut by 0 bases, the J end by 7 bases, with 17 bases between. The CDR3 is made up of 16 amino acids. Per germline, CDR1 SGDLS and CDR2 YYNGEE. CDR3: CASSVEGRGGKNEQFF. CDR3 bases: TGTGCCAGCAGCGTAGAAGGCCGGGGTGGAAAAAATGAGCAGTTCTTC.

DNA of the CDR3: TGTGCCAGCAGTTCGACTAGCGGAGATTACAATGAGCAGTTCTTC. Residues: CASSSTSGDYNEQFF. This sequence joins TRBV6-4 and TRBJ2-1, with 9 bases aligning to TRBD2. This CDR3 has 15 amino acids. CDR1 MRHNA and CDR2 SNTAGT come from the germline V gene. Unmatched junction bases numbered 6, after V lost 5 bases and J lost 4 bases.

The gene calls are TRBV4-3 and TRBJ2-7; TRBD1 matches at 7 bases. J gave up 5 bases and V 2 bases, and 3 bases lay outside the gene matches. The CDR3 loop spans 13 amino acids. CDR1 and CDR2 from the germline V gene are LGHNA and YSLEER. The CDR3 DNA is TGCGCCAGCAGCCAAACCGACAGGGACGAGCAGTACTTC. The encoded protein is CASSQTDRDEQYF.